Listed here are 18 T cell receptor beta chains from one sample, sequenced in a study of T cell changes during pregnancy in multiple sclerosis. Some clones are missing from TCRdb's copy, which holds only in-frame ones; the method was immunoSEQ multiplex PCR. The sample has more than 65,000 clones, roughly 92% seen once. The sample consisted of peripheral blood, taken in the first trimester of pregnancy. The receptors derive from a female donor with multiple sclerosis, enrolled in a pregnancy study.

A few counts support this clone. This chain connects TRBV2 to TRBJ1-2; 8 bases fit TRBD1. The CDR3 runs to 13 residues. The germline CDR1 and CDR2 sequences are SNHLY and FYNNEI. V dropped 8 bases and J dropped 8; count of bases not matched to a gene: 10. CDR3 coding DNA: TGTGCCAGCCAGGGGGCGTGGATCGGGGGCTACACCTTC. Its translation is CASQGAWIGGYTF. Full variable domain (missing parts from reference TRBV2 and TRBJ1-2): EPEVTQTPSHQVTQMGQEVILRCVPISNHLYFYWYRQILGQKVEFLVSFYNNEISEKSEIFDDQFSVERPDGSNFTLKIRSTKLEDSAMYFCASQGAWIGGYTFGSGTRLTVV.

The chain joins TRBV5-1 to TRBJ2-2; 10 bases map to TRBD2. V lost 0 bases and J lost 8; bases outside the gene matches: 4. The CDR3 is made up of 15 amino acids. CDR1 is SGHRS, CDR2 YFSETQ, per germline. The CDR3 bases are TGCGCCAGCAGCTTGGGACTAGCGGGTTCAGGGGAGCTGTTTTTT. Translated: CASSLGLAGSGELFF. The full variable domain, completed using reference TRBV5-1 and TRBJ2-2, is KAGVTQTPRYLIKTRGQQVTLSCSPISGHRSVSWYQQTPGQGLQFLFEYFSETQRNKGNFPGRFSGRQFSNSRSEMNVSTLELGDSALYLCASSLGLAGSGELFFGEGSRLTVL.

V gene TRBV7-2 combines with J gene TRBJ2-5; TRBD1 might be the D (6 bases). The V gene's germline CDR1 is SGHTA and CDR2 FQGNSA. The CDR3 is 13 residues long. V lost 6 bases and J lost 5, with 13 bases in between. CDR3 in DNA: TGTGCCAGCAGTTCACAGGGTCAGGAGACCCAGTACTTC. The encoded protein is CASSSQGQETQYF.

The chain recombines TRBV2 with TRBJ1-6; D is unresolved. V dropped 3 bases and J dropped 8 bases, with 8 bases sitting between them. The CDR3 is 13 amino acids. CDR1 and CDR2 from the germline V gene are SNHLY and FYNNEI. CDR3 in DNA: TGTGCCAGCAGTGACAGAGGGTATTCACCCCTCCACTTT. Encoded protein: CASSDRGYSPLHF.

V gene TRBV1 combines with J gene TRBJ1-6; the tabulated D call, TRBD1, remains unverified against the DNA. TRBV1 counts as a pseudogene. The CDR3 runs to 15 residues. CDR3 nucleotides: TGCACCAGCAGCCAAAAACAGGGATATAATTTACCCCTCCACTTT. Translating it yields CTSSQKQGYNLPLHF.

The CDR3 sequence is CASGQGRVNEQFF. As DNA, the CDR3 is TGTGCCAGCGGTCAAGGGCGGGTCAATGAGCAGTTCTTC. The V gene is TRBV7-2, the J gene TRBJ2-1; weak D call: TRBD2 (5 bases). Trimming took 8 bases from V and 6 from J, leaving 14 bases between them. CDR3 length: 13 amino acids. CDR1 and CDR2 (germline): SGHTA, FQGNSA.

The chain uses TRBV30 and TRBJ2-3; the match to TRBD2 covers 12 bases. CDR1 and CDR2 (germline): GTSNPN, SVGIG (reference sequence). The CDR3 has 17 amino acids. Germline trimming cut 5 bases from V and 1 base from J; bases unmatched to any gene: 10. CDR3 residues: CAWLTSGGRLGTDTQYF. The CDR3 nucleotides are TGTGCCTGGCTGACTAGCGGGGGTCGTTTAGGCACAGATACGCAGTATTTT.

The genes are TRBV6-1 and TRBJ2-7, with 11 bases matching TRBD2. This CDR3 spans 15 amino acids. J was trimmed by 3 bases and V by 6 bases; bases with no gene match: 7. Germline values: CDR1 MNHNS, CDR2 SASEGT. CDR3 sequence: CASRNLAGGLYEQYF. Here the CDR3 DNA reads TGTGCCAGCAGGAACCTAGCGGGAGGACTCTACGAGCAGTACTTC.

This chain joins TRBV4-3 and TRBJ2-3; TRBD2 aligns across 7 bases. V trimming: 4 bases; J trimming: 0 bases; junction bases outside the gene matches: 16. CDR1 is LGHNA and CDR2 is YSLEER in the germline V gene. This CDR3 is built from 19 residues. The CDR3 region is CASSPGKRAGASSTDTQYF. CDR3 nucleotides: TGCGCCAGCAGCCCCGGGAAGAGGGCGGGAGCCTCTAGCACAGATACGCAGTATTTT.

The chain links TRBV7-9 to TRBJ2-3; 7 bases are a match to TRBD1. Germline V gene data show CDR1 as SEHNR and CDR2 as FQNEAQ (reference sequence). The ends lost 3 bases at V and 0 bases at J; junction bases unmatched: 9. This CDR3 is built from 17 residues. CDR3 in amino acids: CASSLHDRDSSTDTQYF. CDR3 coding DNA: TGTGCCAGCAGCTTGCACGACAGGGATTCTAGCACAGATACGCAGTATTTT.

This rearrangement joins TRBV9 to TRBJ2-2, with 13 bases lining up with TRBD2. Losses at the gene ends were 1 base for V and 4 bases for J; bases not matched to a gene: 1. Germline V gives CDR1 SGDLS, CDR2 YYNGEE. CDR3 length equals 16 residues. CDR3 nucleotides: TGTGCCAGCAGCGTAAGGACTAGCGGGGGCACCGGGGAGCTGTTTTTT. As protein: CASSVRTSGGTGELFF.

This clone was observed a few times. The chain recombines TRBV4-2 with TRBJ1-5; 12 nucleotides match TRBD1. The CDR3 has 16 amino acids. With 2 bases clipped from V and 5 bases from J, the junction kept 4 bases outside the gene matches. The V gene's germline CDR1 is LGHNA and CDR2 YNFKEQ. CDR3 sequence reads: CASSQRGQGAHQPQHF. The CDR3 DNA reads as TGTGCCAGCAGCCAAAGGGGACAGGGGGCACATCAGCCCCAGCATTTT.

The CDR3 nucleotides are TGTGCCAGCTCACCCCAGGGTTCCGGGGCCAACGTCCTGACTTTC. This codes for CASSPQGSGANVLTF. The rearrangement links TRBV18 to TRBJ2-6; maybe TRBD1 (5 bases). Trimming left V 3 bases short and J 4 bases short, with 10 bases between. Germline CDR1 is KGHSH and CDR2 is LQKENI. The CDR3 loop spans 15 amino acids.

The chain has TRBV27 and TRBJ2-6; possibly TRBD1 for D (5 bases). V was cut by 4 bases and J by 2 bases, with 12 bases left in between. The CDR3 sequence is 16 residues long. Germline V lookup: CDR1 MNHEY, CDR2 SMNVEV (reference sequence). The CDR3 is CASSSRERAGANVLTF. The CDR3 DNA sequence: TGTGCCAGCAGTTCCAGGGAACGGGCTGGGGCCAACGTCCTGACTTTC.

CDR3 sequence reads: CASSPGGRGDTIYF. The CDR3 DNA reads TGTGCCAGTAGTCCCGGCGGACGGGGAGACACCATATATTTT. The chain is built from TRBV19 and TRBJ1-3, with D uncertain. The V gene's germline CDR1 is LNHDA and CDR2 SQIVND (reference sequence). V lost 5 bases, J lost 8 bases, and 16 bases lay in between. The CDR3 totals 14 residues.

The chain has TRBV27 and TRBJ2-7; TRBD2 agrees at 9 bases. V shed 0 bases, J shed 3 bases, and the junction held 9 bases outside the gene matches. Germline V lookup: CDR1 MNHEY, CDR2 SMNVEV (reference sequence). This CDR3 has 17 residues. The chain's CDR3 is CASSLSRAGGSIYEQYF. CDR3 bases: TGTGCCAGCAGTTTATCAAGGGCGGGAGGGTCGATCTACGAGCAGTACTTC.

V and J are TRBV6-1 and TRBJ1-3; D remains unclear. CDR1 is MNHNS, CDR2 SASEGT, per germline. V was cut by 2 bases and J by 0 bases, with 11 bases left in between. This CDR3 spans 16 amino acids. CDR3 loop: CASSEFADFSGNTIYF. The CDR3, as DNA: TGTGCCAGCAGTGAATTTGCAGACTTCTCTGGAAACACCATATATTTT.

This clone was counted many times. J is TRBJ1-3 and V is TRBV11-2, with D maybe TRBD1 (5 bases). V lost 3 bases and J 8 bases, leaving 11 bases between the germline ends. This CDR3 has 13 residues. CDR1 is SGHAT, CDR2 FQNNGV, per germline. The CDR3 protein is CASSLIRVDTIYF. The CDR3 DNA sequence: TGTGCCAGCAGCTTGATCAGGGTGGACACCATATATTTT.